This T cell receptor (beta chain) derives from a study of blood T cell repertoires in COVID-19. The wider study: The United States, Italy and Spain were the sources of the acute and convalescent COVID-19 samples. Sources were T cells, B-cell-depleted T cells, or PBMCs; the material itself was cDNA or gDNA.

The germline V gene encodes CDR1 LGHDT and CDR2 YNNKEL (reference sequence). J gave up 4 bases and V 3 bases, and 5 bases lay outside the gene matches. This CDR3 is 15 amino acids long. Methods used by the authors: Amplification from reference gene primers served as the basis for estimated nucleated cell counts. Repertoires were generated with immunoSEQ multiplex PCR, while TCRdb's copy carries only in-frame clones and drops some. V, J and clone size are taken as reported in that table, and D and trimming were inferred from the DNA itself. The table shows about 44,000 clones, with 89% occurring only once.

Sequencing was performed on peripheral blood. The sequence derives from a man aged 65-85 years with active COVID-19. The V gene is TRBV3-1 (or the pseudogene TRBV3-2), the J gene TRBJ2-2, with 7 bases matching TRBD1. CDR3 nucleotide sequence: TGTGCCAGCAGCCATCGTCAGGGGGTCACCGGGGAGCTGTTTTTT. Protein sequence: CASSHRQGVTGELFF.